Listed here are 19 T cell receptor beta chains from one sample, sequenced in a study of shared clonotypes between healthy human individuals. Here immunoSEQ multiplex PCR was the method, and the copy in TCRdb shows in-frame clones only, minus some. This table holds 2 million to 3 million clones, approximately 94% found once. Source material: naive CD4+ T cells sorted from blood. The subset: CD45RA+ positively selected. All receptors come from a man aged 18 to 30 in good health.

The chain combines TRBV5-1 with TRBJ2-4, with D uncertain. Per germline, CDR1 SGHRS and CDR2 YFSETQ. V was cut by 5 bases and J by 3 bases, with 9 bases left in between. The CDR3 has 13 amino acids. This CDR3 reads CASSPQDKNIQYF. CDR3 nucleotide sequence: TGCGCCAGCAGTCCCCAGGACAAAAACATTCAGTACTTC.

This chain connects TRBV7-2 to TRBJ1-1, with 7 bases matching TRBD1. Germline assignment: CDR1 SGHTA and CDR2 FQGNSA. The junction had 4 bases not matched to a gene; V was cut back by 4 bases and J by 2 bases. The length of the CDR3 is 14 residues. The CDR3 nucleotides are TGTGCCAGCAGCTGGCGACAGGGAAACACTGAAGCTTTCTTT. Encoded protein: CASSWRQGNTEAFF.

The rearrangement links TRBV5-1 to TRBJ1-6, with D possibly TRBD1 on 5 matching bases. The CDR3 sequence is 15 residues long. V was clipped by 7 bases and J by 0 bases, with 11 bases between them. Looked up from germline, CDR1 is SGHRS and CDR2 is YFSETQ. CDR3 sequence (DNA): TGCGCCAGCTACGAGGGGAGCTCCTATAATTCACCCCTCCACTTT. Protein sequence: CASYEGSSYNSPLHF.

The V gene is TRBV19, the J gene TRBJ1-2; TRBD1 aligns across 8 bases. Germline assignment: CDR1 LNHDA and CDR2 SQIVND (reference sequence). CDR3 length: 14 amino acids. With 2 bases clipped from V and 4 bases from J, the junction kept 3 bases outside the gene matches. In nucleotides, the CDR3 is TGTGCCAGTAGTATAAGGCAGGGGGCCTATGGCTACACCTTC. Its translation is CASSIRQGAYGYTF.

The chain is built from TRBV7-2 and TRBJ2-7, with D possibly TRBD1 on 5 matching bases. CDR1 is SGHTA, CDR2 FQGNSA, per germline. V gave up 1 base and J gave up 4 bases, with 14 bases separating them. The CDR3 is made up of 15 amino acids. The CDR3 DNA sequence: TGTGCCAGCAGCTTAGAGCCCGGACGGACATACGAGCAGTACTTC. Translated, it gives CASSLEPGRTYEQYF.

The V and J genes are TRBV6-6 and TRBJ2-7; D not resolved. The CDR3 covers 11 residues. The germline gives CDR1 MNHNY, CDR2 SVGAGI (reference sequence). Deletions cut 6 bases from V and 5 bases from J, with 8 bases between. Here the CDR3 reads CASSRKNEQYF. The CDR3 DNA reads TGTGCCAGCAGCCGCAAAAACGAGCAGTACTTC.

To note about this clone: Within the sample, other DNA sequences also encode this same CDR3. This sequence joins TRBV5-1 and TRBJ1-1; 8 bases fit TRBD1. Germline trimming cut 1 base from V and 3 bases from J; bases unmatched to any gene: 2. Germline V gene data show CDR1 as SGHRS and CDR2 as YFSETQ. The CDR3 sequence is 14 residues long. CDR3 region: CASSLQGAYTEAFF. CDR3 bases: TGCGCCAGCAGCTTGCAGGGGGCATACACTGAAGCTTTCTTT. The full variable domain, its missing parts supplied by reference TRBV5-1 and TRBJ1-1, is KAGVTQTPRYLIKTRGQQVTLSCSPISGHRSVSWYQQTPGQGLQFLFEYFSETQRNKGNFPGRFSGRQFSNSRSEMNVSTLELGDSALYLCASSLQGAYTEAFFGQGTRLTVV.

V and J are TRBV7-9 and TRBJ1-2; no clear D. V was cut by 5 bases and J by 7 bases, with 20 bases left in between. The length of the CDR3 is 15 residues. The germline gives CDR1 SEHNR, CDR2 FQNEAQ (reference sequence). The CDR3 sequence is CASSPRDAGAGGYTF. The CDR3 nucleotides read TGTGCCAGCAGCCCGCGAGATGCCGGAGCAGGTGGCTACACCTTC.

The chain links TRBV7-9 to TRBJ2-2; D might be TRBD1 or TRBD2, each matching 5 bases. Trimming left V 4 bases short and J 7 bases short, with 10 bases between. This CDR3 has 13 amino acids. Germline loops: CDR1 SEHNR, CDR2 FQNEAQ (reference sequence). The CDR3 nucleotides are TGTGCCAGCAGCTCCGTTGGGGGCGGGGAGCTGTTTTTT. Protein: CASSSVGGGELFF.

This chain connects TRBV7-9 to TRBJ2-3; D assignment may be TRBD1 or TRBD2 (5 bases each). Trimming left V 5 bases short and J 0 bases short, with 12 bases between. Germline CDR1 SEHNR, CDR2 FQNEAQ (reference sequence). The CDR3 consists of 15 residues. The CDR3 spells CASSPGRASTDTQYF. The DNA for the CDR3 is TGTGCCAGCAGCCCGGGACGGGCTAGCACAGATACGCAGTATTTT.

This rearrangement joins TRBV9 to TRBJ1-5; 9 positions agree with TRBD1. Losses at the gene ends were 3 bases for V and 4 bases for J; bases not matched to a gene: 5. Germline CDR1 is SGDLS and CDR2 is YYNGEE. The CDR3 covers 15 residues. The CDR3 nucleotides read TGTGCCAGCAGCGAATCTGGACAGGGGAATCAGCCCCAGCATTTT. Translated, it gives CASSESGQGNQPQHF. Combining the CDR3 with reference TRBV9 and TRBJ1-5 gives the whole variable domain DSGVTQTPKHLITATGQRVTLRCSPRSGDLSVYWYQQSLDQGLQFLIQYYNGEERAKGNILERFSAQQFPDLHSELNLSSLELGDSALYFCASSESGQGNQPQHFGDGTRLSIL.

The CDR3 nucleotides are TGTGCCAGCAGCTTTAGGGGACTAGCGGATGACAATGAGCAGTTCTTC. Translated, it gives CASSFRGLADDNEQFF. The chain combines TRBV5-6 with TRBJ2-1, with TRBD2 matching 11 bases. The junction had 6 bases not matched to a gene; V was cut back by 2 bases and J by 5 bases. The CDR3 runs 16 residues. The germline CDR1 and CDR2 sequences are SGHDT and YYEEEE.

This sequence joins TRBV6-5 and TRBJ2-6; 7 positions agree with TRBD2. Germline V gene lookup returns CDR1 MNHEY and CDR2 SVGAGI. The CDR3 is made up of 16 amino acids. With V trimmed by 0 bases and J by 3 bases, 2 bases remained unmatched. This CDR3 is CASSYSPSGGANVLTF. The DNA of the CDR3 is TGTGCCAGCAGTTACTCTCCTAGCGGTGGGGCCAACGTCCTGACTTTC.

Regarding this clone: Other DNA sequences within the sample encode an identical CDR3. CDR3 region: CASSVGTVNTGELFF. The DNA for the CDR3 is TGTGCCAGCAGCGTCGGGACGGTGAACACCGGGGAGCTGTTTTTT. The chain links TRBV9 to TRBJ2-2, with D perhaps given as TRBD1 or TRBD2 (5 bases each). Germline V gene sequence: CDR1 SGDLS, CDR2 YYNGEE. The CDR3 loop spans 15 amino acids. The V gene lost 2 bases and the J gene lost 1 base, with 9 bases spanning the gap.

The V gene is TRBV10-3, the J gene TRBJ1-2; D not resolved. This CDR3 has 13 amino acids. Trimming cost V 4 bases and J 1 base, with 7 bases left between them. Looked up from germline, CDR1 is ENHRY and CDR2 is SYGVKD. CDR3 protein: CAISVSINYGYTF. CDR3 DNA sequence: TGTGCCATCAGTGTGTCCATTAACTATGGCTACACCTTC.

The CDR3 region is CASSLDPRGAGTDTQYF. The CDR3, as DNA: TGTGCCAGCAGCTTAGACCCGCGGGGGGCGGGCACAGATACGCAGTATTTT. The chain couples TRBV11-2 to TRBJ2-3, with 8 bases that match TRBD2. Unmatched junction bases numbered 6, after V lost 0 bases and J lost 1 base. Germline CDR1 is SGHAT and CDR2 is FQNNGV. The CDR3 spans 17 residues.

The genes are TRBV30 and TRBJ1-2; D is unclear. The CDR3 is 12 residues long. Germline CDR1 is GTSNPN and CDR2 is SVGIG (reference sequence). Trimming took off 3 bases at V and 10 bases at J, with 15 bases between the two ends. CDR3 nucleotide sequence: TGTGCCTGGAGAACCCAGTCCTCCGCCTACACCTTC. This translates into CAWRTQSSAYTF.

This rearrangement joins TRBV28 to TRBJ1-1, with 8 positions matching TRBD1. The CDR3 has 15 residues. CDR1 and CDR2 from the germline V gene are MDHEN and SYDVKM. V was clipped by 3 bases and J by 6 bases; unmatched bases: 9. CDR3 loop: CASSFMDRAVAEAFF. The CDR3 coding sequence is TGTGCCAGCAGTTTCATGGACAGGGCGGTCGCTGAAGCTTTCTTT.

Here the CDR3 DNA reads TGTGCCAGCAGCATTGACAGGGTCCCAGAGACCCAGTACTTC. Translation gives CASSIDRVPETQYF. The chain has TRBV21-1 and TRBJ2-5; the D segment call TRBD1 is taken from the table without a DNA check. TRBV21-1 is termed a pseudogene. This CDR3 has 14 amino acids.